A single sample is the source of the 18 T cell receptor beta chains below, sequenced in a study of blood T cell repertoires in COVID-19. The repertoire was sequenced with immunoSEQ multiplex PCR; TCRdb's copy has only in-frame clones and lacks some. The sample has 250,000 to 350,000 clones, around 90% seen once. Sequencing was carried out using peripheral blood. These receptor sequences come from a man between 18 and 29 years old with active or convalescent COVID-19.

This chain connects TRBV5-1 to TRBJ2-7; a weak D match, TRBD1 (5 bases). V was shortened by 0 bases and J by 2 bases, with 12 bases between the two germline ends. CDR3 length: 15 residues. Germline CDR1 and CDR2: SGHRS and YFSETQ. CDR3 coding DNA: TGCGCCAGCAGCTTGGAAGGGGCGATAACCTACGAGCAGTACTTC. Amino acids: CASSLEGAITYEQYF.

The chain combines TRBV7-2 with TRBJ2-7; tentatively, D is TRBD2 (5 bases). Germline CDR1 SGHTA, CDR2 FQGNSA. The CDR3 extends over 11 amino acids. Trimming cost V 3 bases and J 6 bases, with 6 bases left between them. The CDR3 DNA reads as TGTGCCAGCAGCTTCACTAGCGAGCAGTACTTC. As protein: CASSFTSEQYF. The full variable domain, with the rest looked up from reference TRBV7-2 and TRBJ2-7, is GAGVSQSPSNKVTEKGKDVELRCDPISGHTALYWYRQSLGQGLEFLIYFQGNSAPDKSGLPSDRFSAERTGGSVSTLTIQRTQQEDSAVYLCASSFTSEQYFGPGTRLTVT.

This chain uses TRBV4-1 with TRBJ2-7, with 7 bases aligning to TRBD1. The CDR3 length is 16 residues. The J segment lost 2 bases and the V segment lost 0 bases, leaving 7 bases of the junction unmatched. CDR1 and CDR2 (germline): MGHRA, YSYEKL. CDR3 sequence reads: CASSQEATGWAYEQYF. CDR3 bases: TGCGCCAGCAGCCAAGAGGCGACAGGGTGGGCCTACGAGCAGTACTTC.

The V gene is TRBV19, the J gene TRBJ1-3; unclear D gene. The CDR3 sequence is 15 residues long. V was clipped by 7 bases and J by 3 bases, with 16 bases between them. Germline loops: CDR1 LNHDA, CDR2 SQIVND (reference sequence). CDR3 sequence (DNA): TGTGCCAGTACTCTCTCGGGGTCTGATGGAAACACCATATATTTT. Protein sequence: CASTLSGSDGNTIYF.

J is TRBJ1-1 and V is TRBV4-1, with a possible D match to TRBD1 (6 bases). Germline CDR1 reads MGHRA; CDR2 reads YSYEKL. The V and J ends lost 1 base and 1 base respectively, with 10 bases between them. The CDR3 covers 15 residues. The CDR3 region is CASSQVAGANTEAFF. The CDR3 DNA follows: TGCGCCAGCAGCCAAGTTGCAGGGGCGAACACTGAAGCTTTCTTT.

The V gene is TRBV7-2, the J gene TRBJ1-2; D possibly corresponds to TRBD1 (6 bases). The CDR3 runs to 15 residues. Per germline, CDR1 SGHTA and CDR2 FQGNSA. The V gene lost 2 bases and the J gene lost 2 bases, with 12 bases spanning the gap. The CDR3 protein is CASSLITGSNYGYTF. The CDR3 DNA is TGTGCCAGCAGCTTAATAACAGGGTCCAACTATGGCTACACCTTC.

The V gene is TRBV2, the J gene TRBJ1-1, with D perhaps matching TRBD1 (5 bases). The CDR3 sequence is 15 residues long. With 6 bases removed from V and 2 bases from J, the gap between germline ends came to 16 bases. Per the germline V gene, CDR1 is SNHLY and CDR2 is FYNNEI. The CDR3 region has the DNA TGTGCCAGCAGACAAGGGACGGGGGGAAACACTGAAGCTTTCTTT. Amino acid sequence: CASRQGTGGNTEAFF.

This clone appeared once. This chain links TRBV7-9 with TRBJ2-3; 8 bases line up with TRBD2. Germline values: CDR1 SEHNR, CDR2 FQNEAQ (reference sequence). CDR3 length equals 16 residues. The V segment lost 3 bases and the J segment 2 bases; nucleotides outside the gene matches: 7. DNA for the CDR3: TGTGCCAGCAGCTTTTTACTAGCGGTTAACACAGATACGCAGTATTTT. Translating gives CASSFLLAVNTDTQYF.

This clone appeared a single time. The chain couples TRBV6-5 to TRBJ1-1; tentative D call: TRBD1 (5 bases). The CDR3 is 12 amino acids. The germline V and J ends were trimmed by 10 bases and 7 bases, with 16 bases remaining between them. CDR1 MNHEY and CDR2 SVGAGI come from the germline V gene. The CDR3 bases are TGTGCCATTTCGACGGGGGGGTTTGAAGCTTTCTTT. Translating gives CAISTGGFEAFF.

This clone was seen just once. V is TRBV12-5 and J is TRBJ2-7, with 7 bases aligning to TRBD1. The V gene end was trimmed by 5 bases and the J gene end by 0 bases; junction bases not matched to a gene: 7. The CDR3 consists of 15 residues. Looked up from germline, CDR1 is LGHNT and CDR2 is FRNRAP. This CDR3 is CASGLGDSDSYEQYF. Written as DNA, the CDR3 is TGTGCTAGTGGTCTGGGGGACAGTGACTCCTACGAGCAGTACTTC.

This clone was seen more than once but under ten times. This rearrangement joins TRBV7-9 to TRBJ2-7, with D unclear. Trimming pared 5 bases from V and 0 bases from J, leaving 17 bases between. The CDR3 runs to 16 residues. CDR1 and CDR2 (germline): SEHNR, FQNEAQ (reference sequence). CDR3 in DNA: TGTGCCAGCAGCCCCCCACAAGGCCGGAGCTCCTACGAGCAGTACTTC. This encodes CASSPPQGRSSYEQYF.

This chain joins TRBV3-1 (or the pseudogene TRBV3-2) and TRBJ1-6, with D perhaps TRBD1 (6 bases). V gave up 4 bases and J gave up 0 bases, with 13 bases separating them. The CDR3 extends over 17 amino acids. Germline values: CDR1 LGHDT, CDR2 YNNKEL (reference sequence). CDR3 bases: TGTGCCAGCAGCCGAGGACAGAAAAGCTCCTATAATTCACCCCTCCACTTT. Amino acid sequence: CASSRGQKSSYNSPLHF.

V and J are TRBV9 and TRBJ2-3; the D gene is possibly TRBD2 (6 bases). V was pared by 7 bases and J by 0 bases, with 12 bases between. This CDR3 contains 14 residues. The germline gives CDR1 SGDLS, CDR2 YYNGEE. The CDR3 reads CASCGGESTDTQYF. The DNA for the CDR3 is TGTGCCAGCTGCGGCGGGGAAAGCACAGATACGCAGTATTTT.

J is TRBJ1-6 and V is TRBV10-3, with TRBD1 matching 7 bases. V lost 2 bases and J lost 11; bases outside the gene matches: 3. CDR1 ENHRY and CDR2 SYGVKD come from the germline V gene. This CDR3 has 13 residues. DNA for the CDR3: TGTGCCATCAGTGAGGACAGGGAGGCACCCCTCCACTTT. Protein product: CAISEDREAPLHF.

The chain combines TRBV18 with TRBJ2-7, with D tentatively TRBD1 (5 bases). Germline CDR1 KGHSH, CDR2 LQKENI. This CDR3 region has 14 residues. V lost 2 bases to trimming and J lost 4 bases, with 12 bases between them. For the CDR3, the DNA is TGTGCCAGCTCACCAGTCCAGGGAAGGTACGAGCAGTACTTC. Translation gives CASSPVQGRYEQYF.

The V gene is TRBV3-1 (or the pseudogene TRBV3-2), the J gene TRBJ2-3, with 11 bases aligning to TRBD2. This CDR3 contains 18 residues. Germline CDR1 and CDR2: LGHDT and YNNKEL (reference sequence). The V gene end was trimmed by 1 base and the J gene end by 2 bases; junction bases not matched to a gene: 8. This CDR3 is CASSQVAGLADLTDTQYF. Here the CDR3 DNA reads TGTGCCAGCAGCCAAGTTGCGGGACTAGCGGACCTCACAGATACGCAGTATTTT.

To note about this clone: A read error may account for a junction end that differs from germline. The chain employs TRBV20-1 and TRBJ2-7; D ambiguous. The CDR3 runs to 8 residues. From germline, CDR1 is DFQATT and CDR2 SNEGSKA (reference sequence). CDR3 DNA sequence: TGCAGTGGCGGCAGCCGGAGCTTC. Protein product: CSGGSRSF.

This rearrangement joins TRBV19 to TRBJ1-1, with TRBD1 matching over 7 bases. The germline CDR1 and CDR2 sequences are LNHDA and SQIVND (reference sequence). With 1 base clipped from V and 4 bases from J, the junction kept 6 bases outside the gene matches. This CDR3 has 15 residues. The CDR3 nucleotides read TGTGCCAGTAGTATAGGCGCGGCAGGGGGCACTGAAGCTTTCTTT. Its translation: CASSIGAAGGTEAFF.